This T cell receptor beta chain came from a study of blood T cell repertoires in COVID-19. In the study overall: T cells, B-cell-depleted T cells, or PBMCs supplied cDNA or gDNA.

The CDR3 has 18 residues. Unmatched junction bases numbered 12, after V lost 4 bases and J lost 4 bases. Germline V gene data show CDR1 as SGHRS and CDR2 as YFSETQ. The sample holds one count of this clone. Donors were grouped by their self-reported clinical history. Symptom resolution, clearance, or two negative PCRs marked donors in Cohort 3 as recovered. Only in-frame clones appear in the TCRdb table, and some are missing; sequencing was by immunoSEQ multiplex PCR. The table includes roughly 300,000 clones, more than 85% detected once. Source material: PBMCs or T cells enriched from blood (not recorded which). The rearrangement uses TRBV5-1 and TRBJ2-2; 11 bases fit TRBD2. The origin of this receptor is a woman aged 25 to 45 who had recovered from COVID-19. CDR3 coding DNA: TGCGCCAGCAGCCTCAGTCGGCGGGGACTAGCGGCCACCGGGGAGCTGTTTTTT. Protein product: CASSLSRRGLAATGELFF.